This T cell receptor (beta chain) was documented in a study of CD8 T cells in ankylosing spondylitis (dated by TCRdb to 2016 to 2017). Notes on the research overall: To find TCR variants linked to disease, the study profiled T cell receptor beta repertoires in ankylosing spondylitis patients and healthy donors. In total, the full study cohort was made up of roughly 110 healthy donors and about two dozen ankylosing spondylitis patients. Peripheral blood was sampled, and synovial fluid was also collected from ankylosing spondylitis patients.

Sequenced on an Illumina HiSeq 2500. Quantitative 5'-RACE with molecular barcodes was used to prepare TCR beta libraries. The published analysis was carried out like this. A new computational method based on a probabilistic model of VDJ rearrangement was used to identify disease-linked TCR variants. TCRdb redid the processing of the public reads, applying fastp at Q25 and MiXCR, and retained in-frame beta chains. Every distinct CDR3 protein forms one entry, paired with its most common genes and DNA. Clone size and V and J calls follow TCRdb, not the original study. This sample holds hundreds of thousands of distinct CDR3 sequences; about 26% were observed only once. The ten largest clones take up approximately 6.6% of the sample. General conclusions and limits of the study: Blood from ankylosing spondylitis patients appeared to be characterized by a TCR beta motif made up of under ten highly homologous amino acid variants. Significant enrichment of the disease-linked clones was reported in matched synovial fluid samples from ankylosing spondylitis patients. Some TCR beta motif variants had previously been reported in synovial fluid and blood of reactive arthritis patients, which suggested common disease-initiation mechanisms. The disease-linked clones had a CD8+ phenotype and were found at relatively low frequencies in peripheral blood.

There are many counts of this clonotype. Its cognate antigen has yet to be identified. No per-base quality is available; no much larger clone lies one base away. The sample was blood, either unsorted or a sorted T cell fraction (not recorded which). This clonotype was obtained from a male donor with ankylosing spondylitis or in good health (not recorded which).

The nucleotide sequence reads TGCGCCAGCAGCTTCGGACAGGGGGGAGAGACCCAGTACTTC. This gives the protein CASSFGQGGETQYF. The chain is made from TRBV5-1 and TRBJ2-5; TRBD1 lines up with 10 middle nucleotides. V and J are trimmed by 2 bases and 4 bases, and the gene matches miss 2 bases of the junction. CDR1 and CDR2, looked up from the germline V gene, are SGHRS and YFSETQ. The cysteine opens and the phenylalanine closes a CDR3 of 14 amino acids. This entry keeps only the CDR3 DNA: 42 bases, framed from base 1.